These 30 T cell receptor beta chains were sequenced from one sample in a study of regulatory T cells in long-lasting Graves disease. Assembly of TCR beta libraries relied on iRepertoire HTBI primers together with Arm-PCR of CDR3 regions. Via MiXCR, TCRdb re-called the multiplex PCR reads, giving one row per CDR3 protein. The sample carries over 400,000 distinct CDR3 sequences, around 15% recorded once. The time point denotes: newly diagnosed GD, antithyroid drugs for less than 3 months. Researchers made the TCR library from RNA that was extracted from PBMCs. This same sample was also part of a study on T cells in Graves' hyperthyroidism and ophthalmopathy.

The source material was peripheral blood mononuclear cells (PBMCs), sampled at new diagnosis, from a patient treated with antithyroid drugs. The source of these receptors is a woman in her fifties or sixties with Graves disease.

The chain carries TRBV4-1 and TRBJ2-7; 11 bases are shared with TRBD1. The CDR3 has 17 amino acids. From germline, CDR1 is MGHRA and CDR2 YSYEKL. V lost 2 bases and J lost 4; bases outside the gene matches: 10. The CDR3 sequence is CASSQQSSGQGGYEQYF. Here the CDR3 DNA reads TGCGCCAGCAGCCAACAGAGTTCGGGACAGGGGGGATACGAGCAGTACTTC.

This clonotype occurred a few times. The chain is built from TRBV6-1 and TRBJ2-1, with D hard to call. The CDR3 loop spans 11 amino acids. V was trimmed by 6 bases and J by 8 bases, leaving 8 bases between them. CDR1 is MNHNS, CDR2 SASEGT, per germline. In DNA form, the CDR3 reads TGTGCCAGCAGAGACCTATATGAGCAGTTCTTC. Its protein is CASRDLYEQFF.

This clonotype has only a few counts. The chain couples TRBV12-3 or TRBV12-4 to TRBJ2-7; 7 bases are shared with TRBD2. The CDR3 consists of 13 residues. The V gene end was trimmed by 3 bases and the J gene end by 5 bases; junction bases not matched to a gene: 4. The CDR3 nucleotides read TGTGCCAGCAGTTTTGGTCTAGCGGACGAGCAGTACTTC. It encodes CASSFGLADEQYF.

In this sample, this clonotype turned up a few times. The chain carries TRBV19 and TRBJ1-2, with 12 bases matching TRBD1. Germline V gene lookup returns CDR1 LNHDA and CDR2 SQIVND (reference sequence). CDR3 length equals 15 residues. The V gene end was trimmed by 5 bases and the J gene end by 8 bases; junction bases not matched to a gene: 9. CDR3 protein: CASSEGQGAGRGYTF. CDR3 coding DNA: TGTGCCAGTAGTGAGGGACAGGGGGCTGGTCGGGGCTACACCTTC.

Only a few counts were recorded for this clonotype. The rearrangement joins TRBV18 to TRBJ2-7; 12 positions match TRBD2. Unmatched junction bases numbered 4, after V lost 3 bases and J lost 1 base. This CDR3 spans 16 amino acids. Germline V gene data show CDR1 as KGHSH and CDR2 as LQKENI. CDR3 DNA sequence: TGTGCCAGCTCACCTGTTCTAGCGGGAGGGTCCTACGAGCAGTACTTC. Protein sequence: CASSPVLAGGSYEQYF.

This clonotype came up many times. The chain recombines TRBV28 with TRBJ1-2; no clear D gene. CDR1 and CDR2 from the germline V gene are MDHEN and SYDVKM. CDR3 size: 15 residues. The germline V and J ends were trimmed by 7 bases and 3 bases, with 18 bases remaining between them. The CDR3 here is CASNNPKLLYYGYTF. CDR3 nucleotides: TGTGCCAGCAATAACCCTAAACTTCTGTACTATGGCTACACCTTC.

In its sample, this clonotype was seen many times. The chain couples TRBV20-1 to TRBJ2-7; D is tentatively TRBD1 or TRBD2 (5 bases each). There are 13 residues in the CDR3. V was clipped by 5 bases and J by 3 bases, with 14 bases between them. Per germline, CDR1 DFQATT and CDR2 SNEGSKA (reference sequence). CDR3 sequence (DNA): TGCAGTGCTCTAGGCCCGAGGGGCTACGAGCAGTACTTC. Its translation: CSALGPRGYEQYF.

Details on this clonotype: Possible read error: a much larger clone is one base away. The final CDR3 position lacks the conserved phenylalanine or tryptophan, pointing to a likely read error. The chain uses TRBV6-1 and TRBJ2-7, with TRBD2 matching over 12 bases. The length of the CDR3 is 16 residues. The V and J ends lost 5 bases and 7 bases, in that order; junction bases with no gene match: 12. CDR1 MNHNS and CDR2 SASEGT come from the germline V gene. CDR3 region: CASSPGTSGPWKEQYL. In DNA, the CDR3 is TGTGCCAGCAGTCCCGGGACTAGCGGGCCATGGAAAGAGCAGTACCTC.

CDR3 in DNA: TGTGCCAGCAGTGGCGGGAGCTACTACAATGAGCAGTTCTTC. This sequence encodes CASSGGSYYNEQFF. The rearrangement links TRBV12-3 or TRBV12-4 to TRBJ2-1, with 7 bases aligning to TRBD2. The V segment lost 5 bases and the J segment 3 bases; nucleotides outside the gene matches: 4. The CDR3 has 14 residues.

This clonotype was picked up many times. The V and J genes are TRBV30 and TRBJ1-3; a weak D match, TRBD1 (6 bases). V lost 6 bases, J lost 2 bases, and 14 bases lay in between. The CDR3 is 14 amino acids. Germline CDR1 is GTSNPN and CDR2 is SVGIG (reference sequence). The CDR3 nucleotides are TGTGCCTGTTTTTGGGACATCACTGGAAACACCATATATTTT. It codes for CACFWDITGNTIYF.

This clonotype was observed at least ten times. The V gene is TRBV2, the J gene TRBJ2-2; 7 bases align to TRBD1. The CDR3 extends over 14 amino acids. CDR1 and CDR2 from the germline V gene are SNHLY and FYNNEI. V dropped 7 bases and J dropped 1; count of bases not matched to a gene: 3. The CDR3 DNA reads TGTGCCAGCAAGACAGGGTTGAACACCGGGGAGCTGTTTTTT. It encodes CASKTGLNTGELFF.

The sample holds a few counts of this clonotype. This sequence joins TRBV10-1 and TRBJ2-3; TRBD2 agrees at 8 bases. The V gene end was trimmed by 3 bases and the J gene end by 3 bases; junction bases not matched to a gene: 8. From germline, CDR1 is WNHNN and CDR2 SYGVQD (reference sequence). The length of the CDR3 is 16 residues. Here the CDR3 DNA reads TGCGCCAGCAGTGATTCCAGCGGGAGAGATACAGATACGCAGTATTTT. Translating it yields CASSDSSGRDTDTQYF.

This clonotype appeared many times. This chain joins TRBV28 and TRBJ2-3; the match to TRBD1 covers 7 bases. The ends lost 4 bases at V and 0 bases at J; junction bases unmatched: 10. The CDR3 length is 17 residues. Germline V gives CDR1 MDHEN, CDR2 SYDVKM. CDR3 amino acids: CASSSPATGASTDTQYF. As DNA, the CDR3 is TGTGCCAGCAGTTCACCTGCCACAGGGGCTAGCACAGATACGCAGTATTTT.

There are many counts of this clonotype. The gene calls are TRBV10-3 and TRBJ2-7; 9 bases map to TRBD2. This CDR3 is built from 18 residues. The ends lost 0 bases at V and 1 base at J; junction bases unmatched: 10. Germline V gene sequence: CDR1 ENHRY, CDR2 SYGVKD. The CDR3 protein is CAISESSSASGTSYEQYF. CDR3 DNA: TGTGCCATCAGTGAGTCAAGTTCGGCTAGCGGGACTTCCTACGAGCAGTACTTC.

This clonotype has at least ten counts. This chain joins TRBV10-1 and TRBJ2-3; 8 nucleotides agree with TRBD2. CDR1 and CDR2 from the germline V gene are WNHNN and SYGVQD (reference sequence). With V trimmed by 2 bases and J by 5 bases, 3 bases remained unmatched. The CDR3 sequence is 14 residues long. The CDR3, as DNA: TGCGCCAGCAGTGAGCGGGAGGGCGGAGATACGCAGTATTTT. Its protein product is CASSEREGGDTQYF.

The V call is TRBV5-6, the J call TRBJ2-7; possible D gene TRBD2, 5 bases. Germline loops: CDR1 SGHDT, CDR2 YYEEEE. The CDR3 runs 14 residues. V dropped 2 bases and J dropped 2 bases, with 11 bases sitting between them. Here the CDR3 reads CASSFAGSPYEQYF. The DNA for the CDR3 is TGTGCCAGCAGCTTTGCGGGCAGCCCCTACGAGCAGTACTTC. The whole variable domain, filled in from reference TRBV5-6 and TRBJ2-7, reads DAGVTQSPTHLIKTRGQQVTLRCSPKSGHDTVSWYQQALGQGPQFIFQYYEEEERQRGNFPDRFSGHQFPNYSSELNVNALLLGDSALYLCASSFAGSPYEQYFGPGTRLTVT.

This clonotype was seen ten or more times. The V gene is TRBV24-1, the J gene TRBJ2-1; D ambiguous. Germline values: CDR1 KGHDR, CDR2 SFDVKD. V shed 4 bases and J shed 1 base, with 7 bases lying between them. This CDR3 comprises 14 residues. In DNA, the CDR3 is TGTGCCACCAGTGAGTCTAGTTCCTACAATGAGCAGTTCTTC. Translated: CATSESSSYNEQFF.

This chain joins TRBV28 and TRBJ2-1; 7 nucleotides line up with TRBD1. Unmatched junction bases numbered 7, after V lost 5 bases and J lost 0 bases. From germline, CDR1 is MDHEN and CDR2 SYDVKM. There are 16 residues in the CDR3. As DNA, the CDR3 is TGTGCCAGCAGTCCCTCTAGGGACAGCTCCTACAATGAGCAGTTCTTC. Translated: CASSPSRDSSYNEQFF. The complete variable domain, with remaining parts taken from reference TRBV28 and TRBJ2-1, reads DVKVTQSSRYLVKRTGEKVFLECVQDMDHENMFWYRQDPGLGLRLIYFSYDVKMKEKGDIPEGYSVSREKKERFSLILESASTNQTSMYLCASSPSRDSSYNEQFFGPGTRLTVL.

At least ten counts were recorded for this clonotype. The rearrangement joins TRBV15 to TRBJ2-7, with 9 bases aligning to TRBD1. Germline loops: CDR1 LNHNV, CDR2 YYDKDF (reference sequence). The CDR3 extends over 15 amino acids. J gave up 2 bases and V 3 bases, and 5 bases lay outside the gene matches. CDR3 protein: CATSRGTGLPYEQYF. The CDR3 DNA reads TGTGCCACCAGCAGGGGGACAGGGTTACCCTACGAGCAGTACTTC.

The CDR3 loop reads CASSQIAGVRNEQFF. The CDR3 coding sequence is TGTGCCAGCAGTCAAATAGCGGGAGTTAGGAATGAGCAGTTCTTC. The chain carries TRBV28 and TRBJ2-1, with 9 bases matching TRBD2. In germline, CDR1 is MDHEN, CDR2 SYDVKM. Trimming cost V 5 bases and J 7 bases; bases outside gene matches: 9. The CDR3 loop spans 15 amino acids.

This clonotype has ten or more counts. The chain combines TRBV7-2 with TRBJ2-1; 11 positions match TRBD2. This CDR3 is 20 amino acids long. The trim removed 5 bases at V and 8 bases at J, leaving 23 bases unmatched. Looked up from germline, CDR1 is SGHTA and CDR2 is FQGNSA. The CDR3 spells CASSPHQGGKLAGVSDEQFF. CDR3 DNA: TGTGCCAGCAGCCCCCACCAGGGAGGTAAACTAGCGGGAGTTTCCGATGAGCAGTTCTTC.

This clonotype has ten or more counts. The chain carries TRBV13 and TRBJ1-4; D possibly corresponds to TRBD1 (6 bases). From germline, CDR1 is PRHDT and CDR2 FYEKMQ (reference sequence). This CDR3 has 15 residues. V dropped 4 bases and J dropped 3 bases, with 12 bases sitting between them. The CDR3 DNA sequence: TGTGCCAGCAGCTCGGGGACACTACCTAATGAAAAACTGTTTTTT. This codes for CASSSGTLPNEKLFF.

This clonotype was observed many times. The V and J genes are TRBV28 and TRBJ2-3; the match to TRBD2 covers 8 bases. The CDR3 spans 15 residues. V was clipped by 4 bases and J by 1 base; unmatched bases: 4. The germline V gene has CDR1 MDHEN and CDR2 SYDVKM. The CDR3 here is CASSSTSARTDTQYF. DNA of the CDR3: TGTGCCAGCAGTTCGACTAGCGCCCGCACAGATACGCAGTATTTT. Using reference TRBV28 and TRBJ2-3 for the parts outside the CDR3, the full variable domain is DVKVTQSSRYLVKRTGEKVFLECVQDMDHENMFWYRQDPGLGLRLIYFSYDVKMKEKGDIPEGYSVSREKKERFSLILESASTNQTSMYLCASSSTSARTDTQYFGPGTRLTVL.

This clonotype was seen ten or more times. The chain uses TRBV2 and TRBJ2-7, with D possibly matching TRBD2 (6 bases). V was cut by 7 bases and J by 1 base, with 8 bases left in between. CDR3 length: 12 residues. Germline V gives CDR1 SNHLY, CDR2 FYNNEI. CDR3 in amino acids: CASTGESYEQYF. In DNA form, the CDR3 reads TGTGCCAGCACGGGGGAGTCCTACGAGCAGTACTTC.

There are a few counts of this clonotype. The rearrangement joins TRBV5-1 to TRBJ1-5; no reliable D call. The CDR3 extends over 15 amino acids. V lost 0 bases and J 0 bases, leaving 7 bases between the germline ends. The germline V gene has CDR1 SGHRS and CDR2 YFSETQ. CDR3 residues: CASSLDGDSNQPQHF. The CDR3 region has the DNA TGCGCCAGCAGCTTGGATGGGGATAGCAATCAGCCCCAGCATTTT.

This clonotype occurred a few times. The chain links TRBV20-1 to TRBJ2-7, with TRBD2 matching over 10 bases. With 0 bases clipped from V and 3 bases from J, the junction kept 11 bases outside the gene matches. CDR1 and CDR2 from the germline V gene are DFQATT and SNEGSKA (reference sequence). CDR3 size: 17 residues. CDR3 in DNA: TGCAGTGCTAGAGATCGGGCCCAGCGGGAGGGCCTCTACGAGCAGTACTTC. Its translation: CSARDRAQREGLYEQYF.

This clonotype was counted many times. J is TRBJ2-7 and V is TRBV6-2 or TRBV6-3; D is ambiguous. Germline CDR1 and CDR2: MNHEY and SVGEGT. CDR3 length: 15 residues. Deletions cut 0 bases from V and 1 base from J, with 10 bases between. The CDR3 sequence is CASSYSSGVSYEQYF. DNA of the CDR3: TGTGCCAGCAGTTACTCTTCTGGGGTGTCCTACGAGCAGTACTTC.

This clonotype was detected a few times. The chain employs TRBV20-1 and TRBJ2-4, with D possibly being TRBD1 (5 bases). The CDR3 extends over 13 amino acids. Germline V gene data show CDR1 as DFQATT and CDR2 as SNEGSKA (reference sequence). V was pared by 4 bases and J by 1 base, with 8 bases between. CDR3 region: CSATQGAKNIQYF. The CDR3 DNA reads as TGCAGTGCTACCCAGGGTGCCAAAAACATTCAGTACTTC.

This clonotype was picked up many times. The V call is TRBV11-2, the J call TRBJ2-3; TRBD2 might be the D (6 bases). V shed 5 bases and J shed 0 bases, with 15 bases lying between them. Germline loops: CDR1 SGHAT, CDR2 FQNNGV. CDR3 size: 16 residues. The CDR3 DNA reads TGTGCCAGCAGCGTCAGGGCCGGGACTAGCACAGATACGCAGTATTTT. This translates into CASSVRAGTSTDTQYF.

This clonotype was seen at least ten times. V and J are TRBV5-1 and TRBJ2-1; 9 nucleotides line up with TRBD2. Trimming at V came to 0 bases and at J to 3 bases, leaving 4 bases not matched to a gene. Germline V gives CDR1 SGHRS, CDR2 YFSETQ. The length of the CDR3 is 16 residues. The CDR3 spells CASSLDSGRYYNEQFF. The CDR3 nucleotides are TGCGCCAGCAGCTTGGATAGCGGGAGATACTACAATGAGCAGTTCTTC.